This entry describes one TCR beta chain. The sample originates from a study of blood T cell repertoires in COVID-19. V was shortened by 7 bases and J by 3 bases, with 15 bases between the two germline ends. The length of the CDR3 is 15 residues. Per the germline V gene, CDR1 is LNHDA and CDR2 is SQIVND (reference sequence). The repertoire was sequenced with immunoSEQ multiplex PCR; TCRdb's copy has only in-frame clones and lacks some. The table lists over 30,000 clones, 75% of them singletons. The sample taken for sequencing was peripheral blood. The origin of this receptor is an elderly man with active or convalescent COVID-19. The V gene is TRBV19, the J gene TRBJ1-4; D not resolved. CDR3 region: CASMSVSAANEKLFF. Written as DNA, the CDR3 is TGTGCCAGTATGAGCGTATCTGCAGCTAATGAAAAACTGTTTTTT.